The 21 T cell receptor beta chains reported below all come from one sample, sequenced in a study of blood T cell repertoires in COVID-19. Sequenced by immunoSEQ multiplex PCR; TCRdb stores in-frame clones only, minus some. This sample carries approximately 160,000 clones, about nine tenths of them seen once, and the ten largest clones take roughly 4%. The specimen sequenced was peripheral blood. Every receptor here comes from an older woman with acute or convalescent COVID-19.

The rearrangement joins TRBV4-3 to TRBJ1-6, with D perhaps TRBD1 (6 bases). V dropped 0 bases and J dropped 10 bases, with 13 bases sitting between them. Per the germline V gene, CDR1 is LGHNA and CDR2 is YSLEER. This CDR3 region has 15 residues. The CDR3 DNA is TGCGCCAGCAGCCAAGACGGCCAGGGGACCTCACCCCTCCACTTT. Translated: CASSQDGQGTSPLHF.

The V gene is TRBV5-5, the J gene TRBJ1-3; possible D gene TRBD1, 6 bases. Trimming left V 0 bases short and J 2 bases short, with 12 bases between. CDR3 size: 16 residues. CDR1 and CDR2 from the germline V gene are SGHKS and YYEKEE (reference sequence). CDR3 in DNA: TGTGCCAGCAGCTTGGCCCAAACAGGGCCTGGAAACACCATATATTTT. Amino acids: CASSLAQTGPGNTIYF. The variable domain in full, completed from reference TRBV5-5 and TRBJ1-3, reads DAGVTQSPTHLIKTRGQQVTLRCSPISGHKSVSWYQQVLGQGPQFIFQYYEKEERGRGNFPDRFSARQFPNYSSELNVNALLLGDSALYLCASSLAQTGPGNTIYFGEGSWLTVV.

V usage is TRBV7-2 and J usage is TRBJ1-3; a possible D gene is TRBD1 (5 bases). This CDR3 contains 12 residues. Trimming stripped 2 bases from V and 7 bases from J, with 6 bases between. Germline loops: CDR1 SGHTA, CDR2 FQGNSA. CDR3 in amino acids: CASSLQGNTIYF. In nucleotides, the CDR3 is TGTGCCAGCAGCTTACAGGGTAACACCATATATTTT.

The V gene is TRBV5-1, the J gene TRBJ1-1; 7 bases match TRBD1. CDR3 length: 15 residues. Looked up from germline, CDR1 is SGHRS and CDR2 is YFSETQ. The V gene end was trimmed by 3 bases and the J gene end by 0 bases; junction bases not matched to a gene: 5. The CDR3 bases are TGCGCCAGCAGCTCGGGAAGGGGGCTGAACACTGAAGCTTTCTTT. Protein: CASSSGRGLNTEAFF.

The chain recombines TRBV9 with TRBJ1-3; D perhaps matches TRBD1 (5 bases). The CDR3 covers 15 residues. V was shortened by 2 bases and J by 2 bases, with 11 bases between the two germline ends. Germline CDR1 SGDLS, CDR2 YYNGEE. CDR3 sequence: CASSVGGVAGNTIYF. The DNA of the CDR3 is TGTGCCAGCAGCGTTGGGGGGGTGGCTGGAAACACCATATATTTT.

Here the CDR3 DNA reads TGTGCCAGCAGCTTAACTTCTAACTATGGCTACACCTTC. It specifies CASSLTSNYGYTF. This chain uses TRBV7-2 with TRBJ1-2; D gene unclear. Germline-derived CDR1 and CDR2 are SGHTA and FQGNSA. The CDR3 is made up of 13 amino acids. The V and J ends lost 2 bases and 0 bases respectively, with 4 bases between them.

The chain recombines TRBV29-1 with TRBJ1-4; D is possibly TRBD1 (6 bases). The V gene lost 3 bases and the J gene lost 8 bases, with 16 bases spanning the gap. Per germline, CDR1 SQVTM and CDR2 ANQGSEA. This CDR3 has 14 residues. The CDR3 DNA sequence: TGCAGCGTTGAGGATCGGGGGGCGGTAGAAAAACTGTTTTTT. Encoded protein: CSVEDRGAVEKLFF. Based on the CDR3 plus reference TRBV29-1 and TRBJ1-4, the full variable domain is SAVISQKPSRDICQRGTSLTIQCQVDSQVTMMFWYRQQPGQSLTLIATANQGSEATYESGFVIDKFPISRPNLTFSTLTVSNMSPEDSSIYLCSVEDRGAVEKLFFGSGTQLSVL.

The chain employs TRBV10-3 and TRBJ1-1; perhaps TRBD1 as D (5 bases). The germline V and J ends were trimmed by 6 bases and 4 bases, with 12 bases remaining between them. Germline V gives CDR1 ENHRY, CDR2 SYGVKD. CDR3 length: 13 residues. In nucleotides, the CDR3 is TGTGCCATCAGGGATGGACAATTCACTGAAGCTTTCTTT. Protein sequence: CAIRDGQFTEAFF.

The chain recombines TRBV5-1 with TRBJ2-1; TRBD2 matches at 10 bases. J lost 1 base, V lost 4 bases, and 8 bases had no gene match. CDR1 is SGHRS and CDR2 is YFSETQ in the germline V gene. The CDR3 is 17 residues long. The CDR3 is CASSPATSGVSYNEQFF. The CDR3 bases are TGCGCCAGCAGCCCGGCAACTAGCGGGGTGTCCTACAATGAGCAGTTCTTC.

The chain recombines TRBV6-5 with TRBJ1-5; D gene ambiguous. The CDR3 runs 15 residues. Trimming cost V 0 bases and J 3 bases, with 9 bases left between them. Germline lookup yields CDR1 MNHEY and CDR2 SVGAGI. The CDR3 region is CASSYSYRNNQPQHF. CDR3 nucleotides: TGTGCCAGCAGTTACTCTTACAGAAACAATCAGCCCCAGCATTTT.

This rearrangement joins TRBV10-3 to TRBJ2-3, with TRBD2 identical over 15 bases. Trimming took 5 bases from V and 4 from J; bases not matched to a gene: 7. This CDR3 is 17 amino acids long. Germline CDR1 reads ENHRY; CDR2 reads SYGVKD. The DNA for the CDR3 is TGTGCCATCAGTCGGACTAGCGGGGGGGGTGGAGCAGATACGCAGTATTTT. This sequence encodes CAISRTSGGGGADTQYF.

V gene TRBV19 combines with J gene TRBJ2-1; 8 nucleotides agree with TRBD1. Germline CDR1 reads LNHDA; CDR2 reads SQIVND (reference sequence). The V and J ends lost 5 bases and 6 bases, in that order; junction bases with no gene match: 3. This CDR3 has 13 amino acids. This CDR3 reads CASSVDRANEQFF. The CDR3 DNA is TGTGCCAGTAGTGTGGACAGGGCCAATGAGCAGTTCTTC.

This chain uses TRBV6-5 with TRBJ1-1; D uncertain. The germline CDR1 and CDR2 sequences are MNHEY and SVGAGI. Trimming shortened V by 8 bases and J by 11 bases, and 18 bases separated the two germline ends. The CDR3 extends over 12 amino acids. The CDR3 DNA follows: TGTGCCAGCCGTTCGTCGAGCGATAGGGCTTTCTTT. Residues: CASRSSSDRAFF.

This rearrangement joins TRBV28 to TRBJ2-1; 11 bases match TRBD2. J gave up 9 bases and V 7 bases, and 11 bases lay outside the gene matches. Germline V gives CDR1 MDHEN, CDR2 SYDVKM. The CDR3 has 15 residues. The CDR3 nucleotides read TGTGCCAGCATCACTAGCGGGAGTCTAGGGGGTGAGCAGTTCTTC. It is translated as CASITSGSLGGEQFF.

A few counts support this clone. The chain employs TRBV7-2 and TRBJ1-6; no clear D gene. The V gene's germline CDR1 is SGHTA and CDR2 FQGNSA. Trimming stripped 1 base from V and 1 base from J, with 14 bases between. The CDR3 is 18 amino acids. CDR3 residues: CASSLGIAGSSYNSPLHF. The CDR3 DNA sequence: TGTGCCAGCAGCTTAGGGATTGCGGGGTCGTCCTATAATTCACCCCTCCACTTT. The variable domain in full, with the rest retrieved from reference TRBV7-2 and TRBJ1-6, is GAGVSQSPSNKVTEKGKDVELRCDPISGHTALYWYRQSLGQGLEFLIYFQGNSAPDKSGLPSDRFSAERTGGSVSTLTIQRTQQEDSAVYLCASSLGIAGSSYNSPLHFGNGTRLTVT.

The chain uses TRBV10-3 and TRBJ1-2, with 10 bases that match TRBD1. In germline, CDR1 is ENHRY, CDR2 SYGVKD. The CDR3 extends over 18 amino acids. J gave up 1 base and V 2 bases, and 10 bases lay outside the gene matches. The CDR3 DNA sequence: TGTGCCATCAGTGAGAGGAAGGGACAGGGGATCTTTAACTATGGCTACACCTTC. It is translated as CAISERKGQGIFNYGYTF.

The chain recombines TRBV19 with TRBJ1-5; TRBD1 might be the D (6 bases). This CDR3 contains 15 residues. CDR1 LNHDA and CDR2 SQIVND come from the germline V gene (reference sequence). Deletions cut 5 bases from V and 6 bases from J, with 17 bases between. CDR3 nucleotide sequence: TGTGCCAGTAGTCCTAAGGGGGGGGTTCGTCAGCCCCAGCATTTT. Protein: CASSPKGGVRQPQHF. The whole variable domain, remainder taken from reference TRBV19 and TRBJ1-5, is DGGITQSPKYLFRKEGQNVTLSCEQNLNHDAMYWYRQDPGQGLRLIYYSQIVNDFQKGDIAEGYSVSREKKESFPLTVTSAQKNPTAFYLCASSPKGGVRQPQHFGDGTRLSIL.

The V gene is TRBV4-3, the J gene TRBJ1-5; D is ambiguous. Trimming took 0 bases from V and 4 from J, leaving 10 bases between them. Germline CDR1 reads LGHNA; CDR2 reads YSLEER. This CDR3 comprises 15 residues. CDR3 in amino acids: CASSQDMRLNQPQHF. The CDR3 bases are TGCGCCAGCAGCCAAGATATGCGTTTAAATCAGCCCCAGCATTTT.

V and J are TRBV7-9 and TRBJ1-2; D gene ambiguous. Trimming took 2 bases from V and 2 from J, leaving 6 bases between them. This CDR3 has 13 residues. From germline, CDR1 is SEHNR and CDR2 FQNEAQ (reference sequence). CDR3 DNA sequence: TGTGCCAGCAGCTTAATTCAGAACTATGGCTACACCTTC. It specifies CASSLIQNYGYTF.

The V gene is TRBV27, the J gene TRBJ2-5; no reliable D call. The V end was cut by 8 bases, the J end by 4 bases, with 14 bases between. In germline, CDR1 is MNHEY, CDR2 SMNVEV (reference sequence). CDR3 length equals 13 residues. The CDR3 DNA reads as TGTGCCAGCTCAAGCCGAGTCGGAGAGACCCAGTACTTC. Residues: CASSSRVGETQYF.

This chain connects TRBV5-4 to TRBJ1-1, with TRBD1 matching over 9 bases. This CDR3 region has 13 residues. V dropped 4 bases and J dropped 4; count of bases not matched to a gene: 2. Germline V CDR1 and CDR2: SGHNT, YYREEE (reference sequence). CDR3: CASSRDRVTEAFF. The CDR3 coding sequence is TGTGCCAGCAGCCGGGACAGGGTCACTGAAGCTTTCTTT.